The 30 T cell receptor beta chains listed next were all sequenced from one sample in a study of cytomegalovirus exposure and HLA in healthy donors (dated by TCRdb to between 2016 and 2019). Receptor libraries were prepared by the immunoSEQ multiplex PCR assay. For the multiplex PCR, a mixture combining 60 forward primers for TCR Vbeta segments and 13 reverse primers for TCR Jbeta segments was used. In its TCRdb copy, this immuneACCESS table keeps in-frame sequences only and misses some clones. Where compared with another copy, unresolved V genes explain less than half of these, and the others have no known cause. The sample table holds 100,000 to 150,000 clones. In total, the top ten clones hold over 1.5% of the sample. Sequencing input: PBMCs. These receptors originate from a man in his late teens or twenties in good health and CMV-seronegative.

J is TRBJ2-7 and V is TRBV30; 8 nucleotides agree with TRBD2. V shed 7 bases, J shed 1 base, and the junction held 12 bases outside the gene matches. This CDR3 contains 15 residues. From germline, CDR1 is GTSNPN and CDR2 SVGIG (reference sequence). Written as DNA, the CDR3 is TGTGCCTTCCGGCGGGAGGAAGGAAAATCCTACGAGCAGTACTTC. Residues: CAFRREEGKSYEQYF.

As DNA, the CDR3 is TGCGCCAGCAGCGTACTGACAGGGAAGAACACTGAAGCTTTCTTT. This sequence encodes CASSVLTGKNTEAFF. V and J are TRBV5-1 and TRBJ1-1; 7 nucleotides line up with TRBD1. The ends lost 4 bases at V and 1 base at J; junction bases unmatched: 7. CDR3 length equals 15 residues. Germline values: CDR1 SGHRS, CDR2 YFSETQ.

The chain uses TRBV19 and TRBJ1-5; maybe TRBD1 (6 bases). The CDR3 has 16 amino acids. V lost 1 base and J 1 base, leaving 11 bases between the germline ends. Germline-derived CDR1 and CDR2 are LNHDA and SQIVND (reference sequence). The CDR3 here is CASSIADSRSNQPQHF. CDR3 DNA sequence: TGTGCCAGTAGTATAGCGGACAGTCGGAGCAATCAGCCCCAGCATTTT.

The J gene is TRBJ1-2, the V gene TRBV29-1; D gene unclear. Germline V lookup: CDR1 SQVTM, CDR2 ANQGSEA. The V end was cut by 3 bases, the J end by 5 bases, with 19 bases between. This CDR3 is 15 amino acids long. The CDR3 bases are TGCAGCGTTGACCCCGGAGGTATTGCCTCGTATGGCTACACCTTC. Translation: CSVDPGGIASYGYTF.

The rearrangement joins TRBV19 to TRBJ2-7, with 10 bases fitting TRBD1. J was trimmed by 3 bases and V by 4 bases; bases with no gene match: 6. CDR1 is LNHDA and CDR2 is SQIVND in the germline V gene (reference sequence). The CDR3 runs 15 residues. The CDR3 loop reads CASSSYRDRGYEQYF. Written as DNA, the CDR3 is TGTGCCAGTAGTAGCTACCGGGACAGGGGCTACGAGCAGTACTTC.

CDR3 DNA: TGCAGCGTAAACACGGGGGGGCAAGAGACCCAGTACTTC. Translated, it gives CSVNTGGQETQYF. The genes are TRBV29-1 and TRBJ2-5; 8 bases line up with TRBD2. This CDR3 has 13 amino acids. Germline V gene sequence: CDR1 SQVTM, CDR2 ANQGSEA. V shed 6 bases and J 2 bases; nucleotides not matched to a gene: 5.

V and J are TRBV11-1 and TRBJ2-7; the match to TRBD2 covers 13 bases. V lost 5 bases and J lost 0; bases outside the gene matches: 13. Germline assignment: CDR1 SGHAT and CDR2 FQDESV (reference sequence). The CDR3 consists of 19 residues. The DNA of the CDR3 is TGTGCCAGCAGCCCAAACGTACCTACTAGCGGGAGGGCCTCCTACGAGCAGTACTTC. Translated: CASSPNVPTSGRASYEQYF.

V usage is TRBV11-3 and J usage is TRBJ2-3; D possibly corresponds to TRBD1 (5 bases). The length of the CDR3 is 14 residues. Germline CDR1 and CDR2: SGHNT and YENEEA. Trimming removed 10 bases at V and 0 bases at J, with 14 bases between. In DNA, the CDR3 is TGTGCCATCCCAGGGCCTCTTAGCACAGATACGCAGTATTTT. Amino acids: CAIPGPLSTDTQYF.

This sequence joins TRBV27 and TRBJ1-1, with a weak D call TRBD1 (5 bases). Germline CDR1 is MNHEY and CDR2 is SMNVEV (reference sequence). The CDR3 sequence is 14 residues long. V lost 4 bases and J lost 5, with 14 bases in between. Here the CDR3 DNA reads TGTGCCAGCAGTTATGGGGCCCCCGTAACTGAAGCTTTCTTT. Translated, it gives CASSYGAPVTEAFF.

The V call is TRBV5-4, the J call TRBJ2-1, with 7 nucleotides matching TRBD1. The V gene's germline CDR1 is SGHNT and CDR2 YYREEE (reference sequence). V lost 4 bases and J lost 3; bases outside the gene matches: 7. The CDR3 totals 15 residues. Written as DNA, the CDR3 is TGTGCCAGCAGCCTAAGACAGGGAAACTACAATGAGCAGTTCTTC. As protein: CASSLRQGNYNEQFF.

The gene calls are TRBV6-6 and TRBJ1-3; D is ambiguous. Germline CDR1 is MNHNY and CDR2 is SVGAGI (reference sequence). The CDR3 totals 15 residues. The V end lost 2 bases, the J end lost 4 bases, and 12 bases lay between the germline ends. The CDR3 DNA follows: TGTGCCAGCAGTTACGGTCGGGAAGGGGGAAACACCATATATTTT. Translating gives CASSYGREGGNTIYF.

This rearrangement joins TRBV6-1 to TRBJ2-7, with 12 bases matching TRBD2. CDR1 MNHNS and CDR2 SASEGT come from the germline V gene. V trimming: 2 bases; J trimming: 6 bases; junction bases outside the gene matches: 14. The CDR3 is made up of 18 amino acids. CDR3 region: CASSEKHSLLAGGFEQYF. CDR3 in DNA: TGTGCCAGCAGTGAAAAGCACTCCCTACTAGCGGGAGGCTTCGAGCAGTACTTC.

The chain uses TRBV6-5 and TRBJ1-1; D ambiguous. This CDR3 has 12 residues. The germline CDR1 and CDR2 sequences are MNHEY and SVGAGI. With 5 bases removed from V and 0 bases from J, the gap between germline ends came to 4 bases. The DNA of the CDR3 is TGTGCCAGCAGTCGTCTGAACACTGAAGCTTTCTTT. It yields the protein CASSRLNTEAFF.

The chain carries TRBV6-5 and TRBJ1-2, with no clear D. V shed 8 bases and J shed 2 bases, with 18 bases lying between them. The CDR3 extends over 15 amino acids. CDR1 is MNHEY and CDR2 is SVGAGI in the germline V gene. CDR3 sequence reads: CASSTPRRGNYGYTF. In DNA form, the CDR3 reads TGTGCCAGCTCAACCCCCCGGAGAGGGAACTATGGCTACACCTTC.

The V call is TRBV7-9, the J call TRBJ2-5, with 9 positions matching TRBD2. This CDR3 region has 15 residues. V lost 5 bases to trimming and J lost 4 bases; unmatched junction nucleotides: 8. Per germline, CDR1 SEHNR and CDR2 FQNEAQ (reference sequence). CDR3: CASSRREGGAETQYF. CDR3 in DNA: TGTGCCAGCAGCCGGCGGGAGGGAGGAGCAGAGACCCAGTACTTC.

The chain uses TRBV7-2 and TRBJ2-1, with 8 positions matching TRBD2. With 6 bases clipped from V and 4 bases from J, the junction kept 2 bases outside the gene matches. Germline CDR1 is SGHTA and CDR2 is FQGNSA. This CDR3 is 13 amino acids long. CDR3 DNA: TGTGCCAGCAGAGGCGGGGGGTACAATGAGCAGTTCTTC. Its protein is CASRGGGYNEQFF.

The chain recombines TRBV28 with TRBJ1-3; D gene ambiguous. The CDR3 runs 14 residues. Trimming pared 4 bases from V and 0 bases from J, leaving 7 bases between. Germline V gene sequence: CDR1 MDHEN, CDR2 SYDVKM. The CDR3 DNA sequence: TGTGCCAGCAGTTCTCGGTACTCTGGAAACACCATATATTTT. Its translation is CASSSRYSGNTIYF.

The rearrangement links TRBV5-1 to TRBJ2-3; possible D gene TRBD1, 6 bases. The CDR3 extends over 15 amino acids. Germline values: CDR1 SGHRS, CDR2 YFSETQ. V dropped 2 bases and J dropped 6 bases, with 16 bases sitting between them. The CDR3 coding sequence is TGCGCCAGCAGCTTAAGCGGCTTTAGGGGGGATACGCAGTATTTT. Protein: CASSLSGFRGDTQYF.

The chain employs TRBV5-1 and TRBJ2-5; 7 bases map to TRBD1. This CDR3 has 14 residues. In germline, CDR1 is SGHRS, CDR2 YFSETQ. V lost 5 bases, J lost 6 bases, and 10 bases stayed unmatched. The CDR3 reads CASRESTGTQTQYF. In DNA form, the CDR3 reads TGCGCCAGCAGGGAATCGACAGGGACACAGACCCAGTACTTC.

In the case of this clone: Distinct nucleotide sequences in the sample also encode this CDR3. The chain combines TRBV11-2 with TRBJ2-7; D is uncertain. Germline CDR1 and CDR2: SGHAT and FQNNGV. This CDR3 contains 12 residues. V lost 0 bases and J 4 bases, leaving 4 bases between the germline ends. The CDR3 is CASSLDRYEQYF. The DNA of the CDR3 is TGTGCCAGCAGCTTAGACAGGTACGAGCAGTACTTC.

The J gene is TRBJ2-1, the V gene TRBV5-1, with 7 bases that match TRBD2. The CDR3 covers 15 residues. Germline values: CDR1 SGHRS, CDR2 YFSETQ. The J segment lost 3 bases and the V segment lost 0 bases, leaving 3 bases of the junction unmatched. CDR3 coding DNA: TGCGCCAGCAGCTTGGAGGCTAGCGGCTACAATGAGCAGTTCTTC. Translation: CASSLEASGYNEQFF.

The chain links TRBV7-9 to TRBJ1-1; 12 bases map to TRBD1. The J segment lost 5 bases and the V segment lost 5 bases, leaving 9 bases of the junction unmatched. Germline CDR1 is SEHNR and CDR2 is FQNEAQ (reference sequence). This CDR3 has 16 amino acids. The CDR3 sequence: CASSLGTGGEQTEAFF. The CDR3 coding sequence is TGTGCCAGCAGCCTCGGGACAGGGGGCGAACAGACTGAAGCTTTCTTT.

The gene calls are TRBV4-3 and TRBJ2-5; 8 nucleotides align to TRBD2. CDR1 LGHNA and CDR2 YSLEER come from the germline V gene. After removal of 0 bases from V and 1 base from J, the junction contained 10 bases not matched to a gene. This CDR3 region has 18 residues. The CDR3 DNA sequence: TGCGCCAGCAGCCAAGAAAAAGTCGGTAGCGGGGTCCAAGAGACCCAGTACTTC. The encoded protein is CASSQEKVGSGVQETQYF.

The rearrangement joins TRBV6-5 to TRBJ1-6; no clear D. The length of the CDR3 is 15 residues. Germline CDR1 is MNHEY and CDR2 is SVGAGI. V shed 3 bases and J shed 9 bases, with 15 bases lying between them. The CDR3 bases are TGTGCCAGCAGTTATTCAGAAAAACCACCTTCACCCCTCCACTTT. Its protein is CASSYSEKPPSPLHF.

Here the CDR3 DNA reads TGCGCCAGCAGCCCGAACACCCTCAATGAGCAGTTCTTC. Amino acid sequence: CASSPNTLNEQFF. The rearrangement links TRBV4-3 to TRBJ2-1; D not certain. Deletions cut 4 bases from V and 6 bases from J, with 10 bases between. Per the germline V gene, CDR1 is LGHNA and CDR2 is YSLEER. This CDR3 is built from 13 residues.

V is TRBV28 and J is TRBJ1-1, with D maybe TRBD1 (5 bases). Germline CDR1 is MDHEN and CDR2 is SYDVKM. Between the trimmed V and J ends, which lost 3 bases and 2 bases, there was a span of 10 bases. The CDR3 totals 14 residues. The CDR3: CASSFGGLNTEAFF. CDR3 nucleotides: TGTGCCAGCAGTTTCGGGGGGTTAAACACTGAAGCTTTCTTT.

The chain uses TRBV5-5 and TRBJ2-7; D perhaps matches TRBD2 (6 bases). The germline CDR1 and CDR2 sequences are SGHKS and YYEKEE (reference sequence). V was trimmed by 0 bases and J by 0 bases, leaving 10 bases between them. The CDR3 extends over 15 amino acids. The CDR3 bases are TGTGCCAGCAGCTTGGGGGCGGGGAGCTCCTACGAGCAGTACTTC. Translated, it gives CASSLGAGSSYEQYF.

The rearrangement links TRBV7-3 to TRBJ1-2; the match to TRBD1 covers 7 bases. J was trimmed by 6 bases and V by 4 bases; bases with no gene match: 8. CDR3 length: 14 residues. Germline CDR1 is SGHTA and CDR2 is FQGTGA. As DNA, the CDR3 is TGTGCCAGCAGCTCCCGACAGGGCCCGAATGGCTACACCTTC. Residues: CASSSRQGPNGYTF. The variable domain in full, completed from reference TRBV7-3 and TRBJ1-2, reads GAGVSQTPSNKVTEKGKYVELRCDPISGHTALYWYRQSLGQGPEFLIYFQGTGAADDSGLPNDRFFAVRPEGSVSTLKIQRTERGDSAVYLCASSSRQGPNGYTFGSGTRLTVV.

The chain links TRBV7-9 to TRBJ1-1, with 11 bases lining up with TRBD1. CDR3 length: 14 residues. The V gene's germline CDR1 is SEHNR and CDR2 FQNEAQ (reference sequence). V shed 4 bases, J shed 10 bases, and the junction held 8 bases outside the gene matches. The CDR3 protein is CASSSGQGVRVAFF. CDR3 nucleotides: TGTGCCAGCAGCTCGGGACAGGGGGTAAGGGTAGCTTTCTTT. The whole variable domain, filled in from reference TRBV7-9 and TRBJ1-1, reads DTGVSQNPRHKITKRGQNVTFRCDPISEHNRLYWYRQTLGQGPEFLTYFQNEAQLEKSRLLSDRFSAERPKGSFSTLEIQRTEQGDSAMYLCASSSGQGVRVAFFGQGTRLTVV.

The chain recombines TRBV18 with TRBJ1-1, with TRBD1 identical over 9 bases. V lost 5 bases and J lost 4; bases outside the gene matches: 11. The CDR3 length is 16 residues. Germline CDR1 reads KGHSH; CDR2 reads LQKENI. The CDR3 region has the DNA TGTGCCAGCTCAGCGGCTAGGGACAGGGCTTTCACTGAAGCTTTCTTT. As protein: CASSAARDRAFTEAFF.